Ten or more counts support the clone carrying this T cell receptor (beta chain). The data derive from a study of blood T cells in healthy people across ages. A J-beta primer mix and a sample-barcoded 5' primer were used in a second PCR of about 7 to 12 cycles. TCRdb redid the calling of the 5' RACE reads with MiXCR, one entry per CDR3 protein. Of approximately 1.5 million distinct CDR3 sequences listed, 35% to 45% are singletons. CDR1 is KGHSH and CDR2 is LQKENI in the germline V gene. This CDR3 contains 14 residues. V was cut by 1 base and J by 5 bases, with 8 bases left in between. The V and J genes are TRBV18 and TRBJ1-4; D is unresolved. The clonotype was recovered from a woman aged 18-29 years in good health. Input material: blood. CDR3 DNA sequence: TGTGCCAGCTCACCACAGGGAACGAATGAAAAACTGTTTTTT. Protein sequence: CASSPQGTNEKLFF. The complete variable domain, with remaining parts taken from reference TRBV18 and TRBJ1-4, reads NAGVMQNPRHLVRRRGQEARLRCSPMKGHSHVYWYRQLPEEGLKFMVYLQKENIIDESGMPKERFSAEFPKEGPSILRIQQVVRGDSAAYFCASSPQGTNEKLFFGSGTQLSVL.